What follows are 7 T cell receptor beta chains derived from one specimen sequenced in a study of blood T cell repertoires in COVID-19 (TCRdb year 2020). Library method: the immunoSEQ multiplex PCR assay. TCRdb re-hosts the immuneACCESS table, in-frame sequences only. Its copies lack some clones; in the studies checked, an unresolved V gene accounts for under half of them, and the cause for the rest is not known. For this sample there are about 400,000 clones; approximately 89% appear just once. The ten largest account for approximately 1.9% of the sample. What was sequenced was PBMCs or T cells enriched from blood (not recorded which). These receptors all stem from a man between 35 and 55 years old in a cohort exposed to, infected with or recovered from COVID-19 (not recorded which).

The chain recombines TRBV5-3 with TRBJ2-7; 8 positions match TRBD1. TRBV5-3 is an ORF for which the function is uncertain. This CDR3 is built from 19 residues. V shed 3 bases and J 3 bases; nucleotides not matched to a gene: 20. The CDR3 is CARSSPTGEAPTTYYEQYF. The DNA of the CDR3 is TGTGCCAGAAGCTCCCCGACAGGGGAGGCTCCCACTACCTACTACGAGCAGTACTTC.

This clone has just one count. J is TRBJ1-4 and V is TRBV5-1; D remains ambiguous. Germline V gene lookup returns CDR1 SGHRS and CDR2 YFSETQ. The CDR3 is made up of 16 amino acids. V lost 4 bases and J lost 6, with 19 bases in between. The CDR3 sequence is CASSPGVGVPYEKLFF. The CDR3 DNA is TGCGCCAGCAGCCCTGGTGTCGGGGTCCCCTATGAAAAACTGTTTTTT.

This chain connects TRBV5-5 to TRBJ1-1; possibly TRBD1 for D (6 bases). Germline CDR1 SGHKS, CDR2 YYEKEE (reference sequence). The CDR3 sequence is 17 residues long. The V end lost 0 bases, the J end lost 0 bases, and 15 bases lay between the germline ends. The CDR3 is CASSLDPTGTMNTEAFF. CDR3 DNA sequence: TGTGCCAGCAGCTTGGATCCCACAGGGACGATGAACACTGAAGCTTTCTTT. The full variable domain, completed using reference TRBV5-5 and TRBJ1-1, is DAGVTQSPTHLIKTRGQQVTLRCSPISGHKSVSWYQQVLGQGPQFIFQYYEKEERGRGNFPDRFSARQFPNYSSELNVNALLLGDSALYLCASSLDPTGTMNTEAFFGQGTRLTVV.

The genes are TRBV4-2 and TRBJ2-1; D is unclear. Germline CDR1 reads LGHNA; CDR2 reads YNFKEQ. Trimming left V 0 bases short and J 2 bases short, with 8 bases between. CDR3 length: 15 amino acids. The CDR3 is CASSQDYVTYNEQFF. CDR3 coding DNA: TGTGCCAGCAGCCAAGACTACGTAACCTACAATGAGCAGTTCTTC.

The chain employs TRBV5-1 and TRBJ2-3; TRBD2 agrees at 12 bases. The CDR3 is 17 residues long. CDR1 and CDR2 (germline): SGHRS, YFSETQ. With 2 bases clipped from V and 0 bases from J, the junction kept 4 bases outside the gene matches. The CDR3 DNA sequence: TGCGCCAGCAGCTTTTCCGGGACTAGCGGGAGCACAGATACGCAGTATTTT. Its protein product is CASSFSGTSGSTDTQYF.

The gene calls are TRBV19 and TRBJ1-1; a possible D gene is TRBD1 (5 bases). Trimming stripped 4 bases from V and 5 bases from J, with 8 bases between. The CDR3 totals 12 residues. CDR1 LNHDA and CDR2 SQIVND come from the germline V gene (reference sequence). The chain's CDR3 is CASSTGKTEAFF. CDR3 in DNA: TGTGCCAGTAGTACAGGGAAAACTGAAGCTTTCTTT.

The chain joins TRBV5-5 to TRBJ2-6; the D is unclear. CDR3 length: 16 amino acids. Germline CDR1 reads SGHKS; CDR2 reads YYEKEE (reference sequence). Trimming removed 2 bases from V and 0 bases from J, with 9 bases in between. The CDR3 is CASSFRYSSGANVLTF. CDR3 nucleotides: TGTGCCAGCAGCTTCCGGTACAGCTCTGGGGCCAACGTCCTGACTTTC.